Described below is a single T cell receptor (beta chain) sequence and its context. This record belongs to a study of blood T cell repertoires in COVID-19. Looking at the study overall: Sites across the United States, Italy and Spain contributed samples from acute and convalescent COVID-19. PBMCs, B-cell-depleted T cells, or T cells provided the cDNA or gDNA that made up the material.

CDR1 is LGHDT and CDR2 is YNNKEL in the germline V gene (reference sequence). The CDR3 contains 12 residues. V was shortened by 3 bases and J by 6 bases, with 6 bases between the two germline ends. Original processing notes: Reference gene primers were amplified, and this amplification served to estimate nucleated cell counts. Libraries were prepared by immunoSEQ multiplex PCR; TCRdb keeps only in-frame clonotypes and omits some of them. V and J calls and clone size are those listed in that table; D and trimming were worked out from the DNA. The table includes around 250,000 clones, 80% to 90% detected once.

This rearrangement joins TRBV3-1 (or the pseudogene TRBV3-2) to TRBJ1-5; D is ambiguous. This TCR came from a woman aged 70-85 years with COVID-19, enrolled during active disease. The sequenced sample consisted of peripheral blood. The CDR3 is CASSHSGQPQHF. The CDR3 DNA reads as TGTGCCAGCAGCCATTCGGGTCAGCCCCAGCATTTT.